The 2 T cell receptor beta chains below all came from one sample that was sequenced in a study of cytomegalovirus exposure and HLA in healthy donors. PCR employed 60 Vbeta and 13 Jbeta primers. Method: immunoSEQ multiplex PCR; TCRdb's copy keeps in-frame clones and lacks some. Among about 160,000 clones listed, 77% were seen once. The specimen sequenced was PBMCs. The receptor set was obtained from a woman aged 40 to 50 in good health and CMV-seropositive.

The rearrangement links TRBV6-4 to TRBJ2-5; D uncertain. The CDR3 sequence is 14 residues long. Germline values: CDR1 MRHNA, CDR2 SNTAGT. V was trimmed by 4 bases and J by 0 bases, leaving 9 bases between them. The CDR3 DNA sequence: TGTGCCAGCAGTGGCTCTATGTACCAAGAGACCCAGTACTTC. It specifies CASSGSMYQETQYF.

J is TRBJ2-7 and V is TRBV5-1; 10 nucleotides line up with TRBD1. V was pared by 5 bases and J by 4 bases, with 15 bases of the junction left unmatched. The CDR3 sequence is 17 residues long. Germline V gene data show CDR1 as SGHRS and CDR2 as YFSETQ. In nucleotides, the CDR3 is TGCGCCAGCAGTCCCCCCCTTAGGGACAGGGGTCCGTACGAGCAGTACTTC. Its protein is CASSPPLRDRGPYEQYF.